Below, 21 T cell receptor beta chains from the same sample are listed, as sequenced in a study of response to subunit inactivated influenza vaccine. MiXCR, applied by TCRdb to the RT-PCR reads, yields one record per CDR3 protein. Here the sample spans 600,000 to 700,000 distinct CDR3 sequences, around 13% being singletons. This material consisted of PBMCs from blood, taken roughly 2 weeks before vaccination. The receptor set was obtained from a man aged 45-60 years who received an inactivated influenza vaccine.

The CDR3 here is CASRPPLGLNVNEQFF. The CDR3 DNA reads as TGTGCCAGCAGACCACCCCTAGGCCTAAACGTTAATGAGCAGTTCTTC. The genes are TRBV7-9 and TRBJ2-1; D is ambiguous. CDR3 length: 16 residues. V lost 6 bases to trimming and J lost 7 bases, with 22 bases between them. Germline CDR1 SEHNR, CDR2 FQNEAQ (reference sequence).

This clonotype was counted between two and nine times. This chain uses TRBV7-6 with TRBJ2-7; 11 nucleotides agree with TRBD2. Germline V lookup: CDR1 SGHVS, CDR2 FNYEAQ. V lost 5 bases, J lost 0 bases, and 6 bases stayed unmatched. The CDR3 length is 16 residues. CDR3 in amino acids: CASSAGLAEISYEQYF. CDR3 in DNA: TGTGCCAGCAGCGCGGGACTAGCGGAAATCTCCTACGAGCAGTACTTC.

In its sample, this clonotype was seen a few times. The rearrangement joins TRBV7-2 to TRBJ2-2, with 11 bases matching TRBD2. CDR1 is SGHTA, CDR2 FQGNSA, per germline. V was pared by 2 bases and J by 6 bases, with 5 bases of the junction left unmatched. The CDR3 length is 16 residues. CDR3 residues: CASSLMLAGGPGELFF. CDR3 nucleotide sequence: TGTGCCAGCAGCTTAATGCTAGCGGGAGGACCCGGGGAGCTGTTTTTT.

DNA for the CDR3: TGTGCCAGCTCAATCCCCGGGACAGGGACATACGAGCAGTACTTC. Translating it yields CASSIPGTGTYEQYF. The chain carries TRBV18 and TRBJ2-7; 9 nucleotides align to TRBD1. Germline loops: CDR1 KGHSH, CDR2 LQKENI. With 5 bases clipped from V and 4 bases from J, the junction kept 9 bases outside the gene matches. The CDR3 sequence is 15 residues long.

The J gene is TRBJ2-5, the V gene TRBV5-1, with a tentative D call TRBD2 (6 bases). The ends were cut back, 0 bases at V and 4 bases at J, with 10 bases in the middle. Germline V gives CDR1 SGHRS, CDR2 YFSETQ. The CDR3 is made up of 14 amino acids. The CDR3 loop reads CASSLVGGVETQYF. Here the CDR3 DNA reads TGCGCCAGCAGCTTGGTAGGCGGGGTAGAGACCCAGTACTTC.

The chain uses TRBV20-1 and TRBJ2-1; 7 bases are shared with TRBD2. V dropped 5 bases and J dropped 8; count of bases not matched to a gene: 6. Germline V gene data show CDR1 as DFQATT and CDR2 as SNEGSKA (reference sequence). The CDR3 is 12 residues long. In nucleotides, the CDR3 is TGCAGTGCTCAGACTCGGGGGGATGAGCAGTTCTTC. This encodes CSAQTRGDEQFF.

This clonotype was found a few times. The chain combines TRBV3-1 with TRBJ2-7, with D unclear. Per germline, CDR1 LGHDT and CDR2 YNNKEL (reference sequence). The CDR3 spans 14 residues. V was trimmed by 2 bases and J by 0 bases, leaving 8 bases between them. The CDR3 here is CASSQRGNSYEQYF. DNA for the CDR3: TGTGCCAGCAGCCAACGTGGGAACTCCTACGAGCAGTACTTC.

This chain joins TRBV7-2 and TRBJ2-7, with 9 bases lining up with TRBD2. The CDR3 sequence is 18 residues long. J was trimmed by 0 bases and V by 0 bases; bases with no gene match: 9. Germline V lookup: CDR1 SGHTA, CDR2 FQGNSA. The CDR3 region is CASSLAPMASGNSYEQYF. In nucleotides, the CDR3 is TGTGCCAGCAGCTTAGCTCCCATGGCTAGCGGGAACTCCTACGAGCAGTACTTC. Full variable domain (outside the CDR3, taken from reference TRBV7-2 and TRBJ2-7): GAGVSQSPSNKVTEKGKDVELRCDPISGHTALYWYRQSLGQGLEFLIYFQGNSAPDKSGLPSDRFSAERTGGSVSTLTIQRTQQEDSAVYLCASSLAPMASGNSYEQYFGPGTRLTVT.

The V gene is TRBV4-2, the J gene TRBJ1-5; D might be TRBD1 (5 bases). Trimming left V 6 bases short and J 2 bases short, with 20 bases between. The CDR3 is made up of 17 amino acids. CDR1 is LGHNA and CDR2 is YNFKEQ in the germline V gene. DNA for the CDR3: TGTGCCAGCAGGCAAACTGCCGGGGGGTACGGCAATCAGCCCCAGCATTTT. The encoded protein is CASRQTAGGYGNQPQHF.

This sequence joins TRBV5-1 and TRBJ2-6; D may be TRBD1 (5 bases). CDR3 length equals 20 residues. CDR1 and CDR2 (germline): SGHRS, YFSETQ. V lost 4 bases and J 4 bases, leaving 27 bases between the germline ends. The DNA for the CDR3 is TGCGCCAGCAGCCACCTCCCGGACATAGAAGTAATCAGAGGGGCCAACGTCCTGACTTTC. Its protein product is CASSHLPDIEVIRGANVLTF. Full variable domain (missing parts from reference TRBV5-1 and TRBJ2-6): KAGVTQTPRYLIKTRGQQVTLSCSPISGHRSVSWYQQTPGQGLQFLFEYFSETQRNKGNFPGRFSGRQFSNSRSEMNVSTLELGDSALYLCASSHLPDIEVIRGANVLTFGAGSRLTVL.

J is TRBJ1-6 and V is TRBV6-2 or TRBV6-3; D call uncertain. The germline V gene has CDR1 MNHEY and CDR2 SVGEGT. V lost 6 bases, J lost 2 bases, and 11 bases lay in between. The CDR3 is 15 amino acids. CDR3 sequence: CASRPGLTYNSPLHF. The DNA for the CDR3 is TGTGCCAGCAGACCCGGGTTAACCTATAATTCACCCCTCCACTTT.

V gene TRBV3-1 combines with J gene TRBJ2-7; 12 positions match TRBD2. V gave up 4 bases and J gave up 3 bases; unmatched junction bases: 22. Germline V gene lookup returns CDR1 LGHDT and CDR2 YNNKEL (reference sequence). The CDR3 spans 21 residues. CDR3: CASSPQEVQTGRTSGIYEQYF. The CDR3 region has the DNA TGTGCCAGCAGCCCCCAGGAGGTGCAAACAGGGCGGACTAGCGGGATCTACGAGCAGTACTTC.

This clonotype was counted a few times. The chain is built from TRBV4-2 and TRBJ2-5, with D possibly called TRBD1 or TRBD2 (5 bases each). Germline V gene data show CDR1 as LGHNA and CDR2 as YNFKEQ. The CDR3 has 15 amino acids. Trimming cost V 3 bases and J 1 base, with 12 bases left between them. The CDR3 bases are TGTGCCAGCAGCCAGAGGGACGGCTTCCAAGAGACCCAGTACTTC. This sequence encodes CASSQRDGFQETQYF.

The V call is TRBV18, the J call TRBJ2-5; D is ambiguous. There are 16 residues in the CDR3. Trimming cost V 0 bases and J 2 bases, with 13 bases left between them. From germline, CDR1 is KGHSH and CDR2 LQKENI. CDR3 bases: TGTGCCAGCTCACCACCGTTGAGACGGTATCAAGAGACCCAGTACTTC. Residues: CASSPPLRRYQETQYF.

The chain couples TRBV7-6 to TRBJ2-2; TRBD2 matches at 10 bases. Trimming took 6 bases from V and 3 from J; bases not matched to a gene: 4. This CDR3 has 15 amino acids. Germline V CDR1 and CDR2: SGHVS, FNYEAQ. This chain's CDR3 is CASRLTSGYTGELFF. In DNA form, the CDR3 reads TGTGCCAGCAGGTTGACTAGCGGGTACACCGGGGAGCTGTTTTTT.

This clonotype was counted between two and nine times. The chain carries TRBV7-9 and TRBJ1-2; no clear D. Germline V lookup: CDR1 SEHNR, CDR2 FQNEAQ (reference sequence). This CDR3 is built from 14 residues. V shed 0 bases and J shed 2 bases, with 7 bases lying between them. The CDR3, as DNA: TGTGCCAGCAGCTTAGCGTCCACAAACTATGGCTACACCTTC. Translating it yields CASSLASTNYGYTF. Filled out from reference TRBV7-9 and TRBJ1-2, the complete variable domain reads DTGVSQNPRHKITKRGQNVTFRCDPISEHNRLYWYRQTLGQGPEFLTYFQNEAQLEKSRLLSDRFSAERPKGSFSTLEIQRTEQGDSAMYLCASSLASTNYGYTFGSGTRLTVV.

The genes are TRBV20-1 and TRBJ2-3; D unclear. With 0 bases removed from V and 1 base from J, the gap between germline ends came to 11 bases. CDR3 length equals 15 residues. The V gene's germline CDR1 is DFQATT and CDR2 SNEGSKA (reference sequence). CDR3 bases: TGCAGTGCTAGAGATGGCGCAGGTCGCACAGATACGCAGTATTTT. This codes for CSARDGAGRTDTQYF.

In its sample, this clonotype was seen a few times. The V call is TRBV5-1, the J call TRBJ1-4, with D perhaps matching TRBD1 (5 bases). This CDR3 has 14 residues. CDR1 SGHRS and CDR2 YFSETQ come from the germline V gene. Between the trimmed V and J ends, which lost 0 bases and 8 bases, there was a span of 11 bases. The CDR3 is CASSLAGTEEKLFF. As DNA, the CDR3 is TGCGCCAGCAGCTTGGCCGGGACTGAAGAAAAACTGTTTTTT.

The V and J genes are TRBV5-1 and TRBJ2-5; TRBD1 might be the D (6 bases). This CDR3 is built from 13 residues. Germline CDR1 and CDR2: SGHRS and YFSETQ. Trimming stripped 4 bases from V and 5 bases from J, with 12 bases between. The CDR3 DNA follows: TGCGCCAGCAGCAACCAGGGGTCGGAGACCCAGTACTTC. Amino acids: CASSNQGSETQYF.

The chain carries TRBV5-4 and TRBJ2-1; D may be TRBD2 (6 bases). CDR3 length: 14 amino acids. The V gene lost 3 bases and the J gene lost 6 bases, with 13 bases spanning the gap. Germline values: CDR1 SGHNT, CDR2 YYREEE (reference sequence). CDR3 amino acids: CASSWRGSGNEQFF. CDR3 nucleotides: TGTGCCAGCAGCTGGAGGGGTAGCGGCAATGAGCAGTTCTTC. Filled out from reference TRBV5-4 and TRBJ2-1, the complete variable domain reads ETGVTQSPTHLIKTRGQQVTLRCSSQSGHNTVSWYQQALGQGPQFIFQYYREEENGRGNFPPRFSGLQFPNYSSELNVNALELDDSALYLCASSWRGSGNEQFFGPGTRLTVL.

This clonotype has more than one count but fewer than ten. This rearrangement joins TRBV7-9 to TRBJ2-1, with 13 bases that match TRBD2. The ends lost 5 bases at V and 3 bases at J; junction bases unmatched: 7. Per germline, CDR1 SEHNR and CDR2 FQNEAQ (reference sequence). CDR3 size: 17 residues. CDR3 in DNA: TGTGCCAGCAGCCCCCGACTAGCGGGGGGTAACTACAATGAGCAGTTCTTC. Its translation: CASSPRLAGGNYNEQFF.